This TCR beta chain was sequenced for a study of radiation and T cells in renal cell carcinoma. Regarding treatment: treatment-naive control, cytoreductive nephrectomy. Trimming stripped 2 bases from V and 8 bases from J, with 18 bases between. The CDR3 runs 15 residues. Germline V gene data show CDR1 as MGHRA and CDR2 as YSYEKL. The method was immunoSEQ multiplex PCR; TCRdb's version includes in-frame clones alone and lacks a portion of them. This table has fewer than 15,000 clones, roughly 65% appearing once. The clonotype comes from a woman older than 75 with renal cell carcinoma. This chain uses TRBV4-1 with TRBJ1-2, with D maybe TRBD1 (6 bases). Material: tumor tissue, obtained from a patient whose treatment was nephrectomy without radiotherapy. The CDR3 nucleotides are TGCGCCAGCAGCCAACCCACAGGCAGGGGCGGAGGCTACACCTTC. It translates to CASSQPTGRGGGYTF.